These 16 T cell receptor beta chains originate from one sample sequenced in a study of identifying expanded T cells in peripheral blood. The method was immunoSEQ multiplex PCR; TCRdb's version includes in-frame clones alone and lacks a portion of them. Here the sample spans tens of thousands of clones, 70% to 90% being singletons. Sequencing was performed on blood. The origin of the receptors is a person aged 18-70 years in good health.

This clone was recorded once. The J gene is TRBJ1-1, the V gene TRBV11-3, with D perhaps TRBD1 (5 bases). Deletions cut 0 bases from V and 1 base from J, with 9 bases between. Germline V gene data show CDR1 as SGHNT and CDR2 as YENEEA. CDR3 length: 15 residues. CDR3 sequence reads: CASSLDPRGNTEAFF. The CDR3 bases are TGTGCCAGCAGCTTAGATCCTAGGGGGAACACTGAAGCTTTCTTT. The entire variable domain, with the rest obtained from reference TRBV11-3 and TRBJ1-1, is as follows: EAGVVQSPRYKIIEKKQPVAFWCNPISGHNTLYWYLQNLGQGPELLIRYENEEAVDDSQLPKDRFSAERLKGVDSTLKIQPAELGDSAVYLCASSLDPRGNTEAFFGQGTRLTVV.

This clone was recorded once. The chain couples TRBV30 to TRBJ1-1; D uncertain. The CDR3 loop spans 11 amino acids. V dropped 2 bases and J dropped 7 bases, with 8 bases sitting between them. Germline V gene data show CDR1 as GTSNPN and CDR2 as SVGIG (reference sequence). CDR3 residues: CAWSYQLEAFF. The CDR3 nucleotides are TGTGCCTGGAGTTACCAGCTTGAAGCTTTCTTT.

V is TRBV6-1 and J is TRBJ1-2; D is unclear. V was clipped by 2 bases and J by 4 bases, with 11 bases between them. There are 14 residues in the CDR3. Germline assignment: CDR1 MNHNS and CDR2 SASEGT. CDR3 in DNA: TGTGCCAGCAGTGAATTAGGGCAGAGCTATGGCTACACCTTC. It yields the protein CASSELGQSYGYTF.

The CDR3 DNA reads TGTGCCAGCAGCTCCTCGGCGACGTGGGAGCAGTACTTC. As protein: CASSSSATWEQYF. The rearrangement joins TRBV5-7 to TRBJ2-7, with D unclear. TRBV5-7 is identified as an open reading frame with a role that is uncertain. The V and J ends lost 3 bases and 7 bases respectively, with 14 bases between them. This CDR3 has 13 residues.

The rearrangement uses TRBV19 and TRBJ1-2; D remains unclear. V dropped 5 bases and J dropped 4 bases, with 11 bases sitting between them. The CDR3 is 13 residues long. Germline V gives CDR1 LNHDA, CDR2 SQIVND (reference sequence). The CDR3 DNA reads TGTGCCAGTAGTCCGGGATCCTTCTATGGCTACACCTTC. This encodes CASSPGSFYGYTF.

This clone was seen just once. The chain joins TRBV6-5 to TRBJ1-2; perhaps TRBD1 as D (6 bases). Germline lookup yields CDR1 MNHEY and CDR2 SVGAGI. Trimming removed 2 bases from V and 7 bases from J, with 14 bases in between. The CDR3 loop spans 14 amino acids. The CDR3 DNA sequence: TGTGCCAGCAGTTACGGCCGAGGGGGTTCTGGCTACACCTTC. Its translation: CASSYGRGGSGYTF.

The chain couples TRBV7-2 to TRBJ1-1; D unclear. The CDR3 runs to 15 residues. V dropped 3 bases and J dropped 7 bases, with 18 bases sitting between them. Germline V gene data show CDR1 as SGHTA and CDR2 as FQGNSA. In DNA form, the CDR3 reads TGTGCCAGCAGCTTTTTAAACATCCTAAGGGTTGAAGCTTTCTTT. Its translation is CASSFLNILRVEAFF.

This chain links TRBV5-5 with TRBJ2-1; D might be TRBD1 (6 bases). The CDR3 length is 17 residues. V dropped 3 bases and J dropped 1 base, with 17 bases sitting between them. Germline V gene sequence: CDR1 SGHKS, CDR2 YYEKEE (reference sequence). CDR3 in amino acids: CASSSQGTVWSYNEQFF. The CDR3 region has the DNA TGTGCCAGCAGCTCACAGGGTACGGTTTGGTCCTACAATGAGCAGTTCTTC. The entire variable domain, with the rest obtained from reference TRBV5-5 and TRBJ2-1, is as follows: DAGVTQSPTHLIKTRGQQVTLRCSPISGHKSVSWYQQVLGQGPQFIFQYYEKEERGRGNFPDRFSARQFPNYSSELNVNALLLGDSALYLCASSSQGTVWSYNEQFFGPGTRLTVL.

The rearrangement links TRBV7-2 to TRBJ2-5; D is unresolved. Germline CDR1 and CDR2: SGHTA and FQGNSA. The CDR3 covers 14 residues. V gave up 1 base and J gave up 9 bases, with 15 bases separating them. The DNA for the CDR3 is TGTGCCAGCAGCTTAGGTGGGATTGGCAGTCCCCAGTACTTC. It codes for CASSLGGIGSPQYF.

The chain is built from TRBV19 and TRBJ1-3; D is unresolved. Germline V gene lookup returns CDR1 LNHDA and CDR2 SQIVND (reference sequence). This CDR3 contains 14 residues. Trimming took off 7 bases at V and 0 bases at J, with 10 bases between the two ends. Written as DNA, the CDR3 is TGTGCCAGTATGGGTGGAATCTCTGGAAACACCATATATTTT. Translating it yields CASMGGISGNTIYF.

DNA for the CDR3: TGCGCCAGCAGCTCCCGGTCCCTTGGGGAGACCCAGTACTTC. It translates to CASSSRSLGETQYF. The chain employs TRBV5-1 and TRBJ2-5; no clear D. This CDR3 contains 14 residues. Germline lookup yields CDR1 SGHRS and CDR2 YFSETQ. Deletions cut 3 bases from V and 5 bases from J, with 14 bases between.

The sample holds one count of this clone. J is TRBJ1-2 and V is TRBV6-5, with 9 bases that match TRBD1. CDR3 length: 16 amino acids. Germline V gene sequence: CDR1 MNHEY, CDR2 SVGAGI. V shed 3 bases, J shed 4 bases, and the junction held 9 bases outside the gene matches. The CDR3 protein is CASSYSDRGIIYGYTF. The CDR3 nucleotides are TGTGCCAGCAGTTATTCGGACAGGGGTATTATCTATGGCTACACCTTC.

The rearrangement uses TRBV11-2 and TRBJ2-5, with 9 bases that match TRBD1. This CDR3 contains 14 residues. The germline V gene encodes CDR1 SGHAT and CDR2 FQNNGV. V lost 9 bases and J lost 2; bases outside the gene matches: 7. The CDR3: CASNTGTGQETQYF. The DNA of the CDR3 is TGTGCCAGTAACACCGGGACAGGGCAAGAGACCCAGTACTTC.

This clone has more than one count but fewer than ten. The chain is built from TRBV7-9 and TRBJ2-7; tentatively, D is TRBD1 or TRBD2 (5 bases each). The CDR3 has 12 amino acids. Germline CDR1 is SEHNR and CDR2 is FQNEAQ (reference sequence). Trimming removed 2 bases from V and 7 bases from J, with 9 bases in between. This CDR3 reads CASSLSGSEQYF. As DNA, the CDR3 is TGTGCCAGCAGCTTATCAGGGAGTGAGCAGTACTTC. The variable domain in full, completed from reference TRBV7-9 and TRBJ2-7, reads DTGVSQNPRHKITKRGQNVTFRCDPISEHNRLYWYRQTLGQGPEFLTYFQNEAQLEKSRLLSDRFSAERPKGSFSTLEIQRTEQGDSAMYLCASSLSGSEQYFGPGTRLTVT.

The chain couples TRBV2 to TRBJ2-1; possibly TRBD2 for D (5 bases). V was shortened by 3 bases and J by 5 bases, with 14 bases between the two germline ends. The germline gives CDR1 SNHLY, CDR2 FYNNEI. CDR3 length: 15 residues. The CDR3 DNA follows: TGTGCCAGCAGTGATGTCAGGACTGGGGACAATGAGCAGTTCTTC. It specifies CASSDVRTGDNEQFF.

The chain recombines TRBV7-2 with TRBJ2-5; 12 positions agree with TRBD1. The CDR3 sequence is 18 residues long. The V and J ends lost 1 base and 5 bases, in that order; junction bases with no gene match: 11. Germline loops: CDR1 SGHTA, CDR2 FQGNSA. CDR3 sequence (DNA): TGTGCCAGCAGCTTAGTGGGGACAGGGGGCGCGGATGGGGAGACCCAGTACTTC. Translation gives CASSLVGTGGADGETQYF.